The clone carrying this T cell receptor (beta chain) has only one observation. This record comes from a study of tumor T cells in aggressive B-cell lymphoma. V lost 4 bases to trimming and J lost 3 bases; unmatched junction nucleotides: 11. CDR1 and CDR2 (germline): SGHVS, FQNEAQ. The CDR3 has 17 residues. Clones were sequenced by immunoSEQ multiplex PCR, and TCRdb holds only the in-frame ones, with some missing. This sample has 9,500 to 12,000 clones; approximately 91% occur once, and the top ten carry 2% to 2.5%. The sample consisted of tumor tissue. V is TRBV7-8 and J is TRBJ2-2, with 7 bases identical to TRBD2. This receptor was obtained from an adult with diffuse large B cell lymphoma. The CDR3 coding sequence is TGTGCCAGCAGCTCCCGCTTGAGGGGAGGGGACACCGGGGAGCTGTTTTTT. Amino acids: CASSSRLRGGDTGELFF.